The 14 T cell receptor beta chains presented below share a single source sample, sequenced in a study of blood T cell repertoires in COVID-19. Assay: immunoSEQ multiplex PCR; the TCRdb copy retains only in-frame clones and omits some. This repertoire shows roughly 200,000 clones, more than 70% found once; its top ten account for about 9%. Input material: peripheral blood. The receptor set was obtained from a man in his forties with active or convalescent COVID-19.

The chain uses TRBV4-1 and TRBJ2-1, with 11 bases aligning to TRBD2. The CDR3 is made up of 18 amino acids. Trimming took 1 base from V and 5 from J; bases not matched to a gene: 10. The germline CDR1 and CDR2 sequences are MGHRA and YSYEKL. CDR3 amino acids: CASSQVDMGLAAHNEQFF. In DNA form, the CDR3 reads TGCGCCAGCAGCCAAGTCGATATGGGACTAGCGGCCCACAATGAGCAGTTCTTC.

J is TRBJ2-5 and V is TRBV5-8, with TRBD2 identical over 9 bases. The trim removed 4 bases at V and 2 bases at J, leaving 6 bases unmatched. The CDR3 has 15 residues. Germline lookup yields CDR1 SGHTS and CDR2 YDEGEE. DNA of the CDR3: TGTGCCAGCAGCCCCGGACTAGCGATGCAAGAGACCCAGTACTTC. Its protein is CASSPGLAMQETQYF.

The genes are TRBV6-5 and TRBJ2-1; 11 positions match TRBD2. The length of the CDR3 is 15 residues. The trim removed 2 bases at V and 9 bases at J, leaving 6 bases unmatched. Germline assignment: CDR1 MNHEY and CDR2 SVGAGI. This CDR3 is CASSYPSGGLREQFF. Here the CDR3 DNA reads TGTGCCAGCAGTTACCCTAGCGGGGGGCTTCGTGAGCAGTTCTTC.

J is TRBJ2-2 and V is TRBV4-2, with 7 bases aligning to TRBD2. The CDR3 is made up of 16 amino acids. V was pared by 2 bases and J by 0 bases, with 3 bases of the junction left unmatched. Germline V lookup: CDR1 LGHNA, CDR2 YNFKEQ. The CDR3 here is CASSQWGGSNTGELFF. The DNA for the CDR3 is TGTGCCAGCAGCCAATGGGGGGGGTCGAACACCGGGGAGCTGTTTTTT.

V usage is TRBV5-1 and J usage is TRBJ2-1; TRBD2 is a possible D gene (5 bases). The CDR3 runs 13 residues. Looked up from germline, CDR1 is SGHRS and CDR2 is YFSETQ. The ends were cut back, 4 bases at V and 6 bases at J, with 11 bases in the middle. CDR3 protein: CASSNVASNEQFF. CDR3 nucleotides: TGCGCCAGCAGCAACGTAGCGTCCAATGAGCAGTTCTTC.

The chain uses TRBV29-1 and TRBJ1-2, with 8 nucleotides matching TRBD1. The CDR3 is made up of 12 amino acids. Germline V gives CDR1 SQVTM, CDR2 ANQGSEA. Trimming removed 7 bases from V and 3 bases from J; junction bases left unmatched: 4. The CDR3: CSGGTGHYGYTF. CDR3 DNA: TGCAGCGGAGGGACAGGACACTATGGCTACACCTTC. The whole variable domain, filled in from reference TRBV29-1 and TRBJ1-2, reads SAVISQKPSRDICQRGTSLTIQCQVDSQVTMMFWYRQQPGQSLTLIATANQGSEATYESGFVIDKFPISRPNLTFSTLTVSNMSPEDSSIYLCSGGTGHYGYTFGSGTRLTVV.

The genes are TRBV4-3 and TRBJ1-5; 8 nucleotides agree with TRBD1. The CDR3 is made up of 16 amino acids. CDR1 is LGHNA, CDR2 YSLEER, per germline. The trim removed 0 bases at V and 6 bases at J, leaving 7 bases unmatched. The DNA for the CDR3 is TGCGCCAGCAGCCAAGATGTGGCAGGGGGCCTTCAGCCCCAGCATTTT. Its protein product is CASSQDVAGGLQPQHF.

The chain recombines TRBV15 with TRBJ1-3; 7 bases line up with TRBD1. The trim removed 6 bases at V and 4 bases at J, leaving 9 bases unmatched. The CDR3 consists of 15 residues. The germline V gene has CDR1 LNHNV and CDR2 YYDKDF (reference sequence). The CDR3 reads CATREVGTAGNTIYF. The CDR3 DNA follows: TGTGCCACCAGGGAGGTAGGGACAGCAGGAAACACCATATATTTT.

The rearrangement links TRBV3-1 (or the pseudogene TRBV3-2) to TRBJ1-2; 7 nucleotides align to TRBD1. Trimming at V came to 4 bases and at J to 8 bases, leaving 10 bases not matched to a gene. The germline CDR1 and CDR2 sequences are LGHDT and YNNKEL (reference sequence). CDR3 length: 14 residues. CDR3 sequence: CASSLGIQGKGYTF. Written as DNA, the CDR3 is TGTGCCAGCAGCCTAGGAATACAGGGGAAAGGCTACACCTTC.

The V and J genes are TRBV19 and TRBJ2-7; D may be TRBD1 (5 bases). The CDR3 is 15 amino acids. Deletions cut 5 bases from V and 0 bases from J, with 14 bases between. Germline CDR1 is LNHDA and CDR2 is SQIVND (reference sequence). Here the CDR3 DNA reads TGTGCCAGTAGTGACAGACAGACCCGCTCCTACGAGCAGTACTTC. Protein: CASSDRQTRSYEQYF.

This chain uses TRBV4-1 with TRBJ2-7; weak D call: TRBD1 (6 bases). CDR1 is MGHRA and CDR2 is YSYEKL in the germline V gene. V was pared by 4 bases and J by 0 bases, with 7 bases between. The CDR3 has 13 residues. The CDR3 loop is CASSPDSSYEQYF. CDR3 nucleotides: TGCGCCAGCAGCCCGGACAGCTCCTACGAGCAGTACTTC.

The chain links TRBV2 to TRBJ2-3, with 9 bases lining up with TRBD2. CDR1 is SNHLY and CDR2 is FYNNEI in the germline V gene. The CDR3 consists of 19 residues. J gave up 0 bases and V 1 base, and 11 bases lay outside the gene matches. In nucleotides, the CDR3 is TGTGCCAGCAGTGAAGTTAGGGCGGGAGGGCCGCCAAGCACAGATACGCAGTATTTT. Translating it yields CASSEVRAGGPPSTDTQYF.

V gene TRBV5-1 combines with J gene TRBJ1-5, with 7 bases identical to TRBD1. The CDR3 totals 15 residues. Germline CDR1 and CDR2: SGHRS and YFSETQ. J was trimmed by 1 base and V by 4 bases; bases with no gene match: 5. The CDR3 protein is CASSPQGGSNQPQHF. CDR3 nucleotide sequence: TGCGCCAGCAGCCCGCAGGGGGGAAGCAATCAGCCCCAGCATTTT. The full variable domain, in which reference TRBV5-1 and TRBJ1-5 provide the parts outside the CDR3, is KAGVTQTPRYLIKTRGQQVTLSCSPISGHRSVSWYQQTPGQGLQFLFEYFSETQRNKGNFPGRFSGRQFSNSRSEMNVSTLELGDSALYLCASSPQGGSNQPQHFGDGTRLSIL.

The CDR3 nucleotides read TGTGCCAGCAGCTTAACAGGGTTCACTGAAGCTTTCTTT. It encodes CASSLTGFTEAFF. The V call is TRBV13, the J call TRBJ1-1; D is perhaps TRBD1 (6 bases). The length of the CDR3 is 13 residues. Trimming stripped 2 bases from V and 4 bases from J, with 8 bases between. The V gene's germline CDR1 is PRHDT and CDR2 FYEKMQ (reference sequence). Together with reference TRBV13 and TRBJ1-1, the CDR3 gives the full variable domain: AAGVIQSPRHLIKEKRETATLKCYPIPRHDTVYWYQQGPGQDPQFLISFYEKMQSDKGSIPDRFSAQQFSDYHSELNMSSLELGDSALYFCASSLTGFTEAFFGQGTRLTVV.